Presented here are 13 T cell receptor beta chains from one specimen sequenced in a study of shared clonotypes between healthy human individuals. Naive CD8 populations comprised CD45RO-negative cells positively selected for CCR7, excluding terminally differentiated effector memory CD45RA+ cells. Only in-frame clones appear in the TCRdb table, and some are missing; sequencing was by immunoSEQ multiplex PCR. The sample shows about 2.2 million clones, under 95% of them seen only once. The sequencing input was naive CD8+ T cells from PBMCs. These receptors came from a man younger than 35 in good health. Some clones in this sample may be carry-over from other donors' samples.

The chain combines TRBV5-1 with TRBJ2-4; TRBD1 matches at 7 bases. CDR1 is SGHRS, CDR2 YFSETQ, per germline. CDR3 length equals 14 residues. Unmatched junction bases numbered 0, after V lost 3 bases and J lost 0 bases. The CDR3 DNA reads TGCGCCAGCAGCTGGGACAGAGCCAAAAACATTCAGTACTTC. Residues: CASSWDRAKNIQYF.

The CDR3 is CASSLGDGRAEAFF. The CDR3 nucleotides are TGTGCCAGCAGCCTAGGGGACGGGCGCGCTGAAGCTTTCTTT. This chain connects TRBV7-9 to TRBJ1-1, with a weak D call TRBD1 (5 bases). CDR1 and CDR2 from the germline V gene are SEHNR and FQNEAQ (reference sequence). CDR3 length equals 14 residues. Trimming took off 5 bases at V and 6 bases at J, with 16 bases between the two ends.

As regards this clone: One end of the junction is discordant with germline, which a read error may explain. This chain connects TRBV27 to TRBJ2-7, with D perhaps matching TRBD2 (5 bases). This CDR3 contains 15 residues. Germline CDR1 MNHEY, CDR2 SMNVEV (reference sequence). The CDR3 nucleotides are TGTGCCAGCAGTTTATCTTTGGCTAGCTCCCACGAGCAGTACTTC. Translation: CASSLSLASSHEQYF.

This clone was observed once. This chain joins TRBV13 and TRBJ2-3, with D unresolved. The CDR3 has 14 amino acids. Trimming cost V 5 bases and J 5 bases, with 14 bases left between them. The germline V gene has CDR1 PRHDT and CDR2 FYEKMQ (reference sequence). The CDR3 here is CASSLDQFGDTQYF. CDR3 nucleotides: TGTGCCAGCAGCCTGGACCAATTTGGAGATACGCAGTATTTT.

The chain has TRBV11-2 and TRBJ2-7; D perhaps matches TRBD2 (6 bases). Germline V gene lookup returns CDR1 SGHAT and CDR2 FQNNGV. Trimming took off 1 base at V and 2 bases at J, with 12 bases between the two ends. There are 15 residues in the CDR3. The DNA of the CDR3 is TGTGCCAGCAGCTTAGGTTGGACTACCCCCTACGAGCAGTACTTC. This codes for CASSLGWTTPYEQYF.

The chain joins TRBV28 to TRBJ1-1; possibly TRBD1 for D (6 bases). Germline V lookup: CDR1 MDHEN, CDR2 SYDVKM. The V and J ends lost 7 bases and 5 bases respectively, with 8 bases between them. The CDR3 is 11 amino acids. CDR3 sequence (DNA): TGTGCCAGCACAGGGGTAACTGAAGCTTTCTTT. Its translation: CASTGVTEAFF.

In this sample, this clone turned up once. This chain connects TRBV5-8 to TRBJ1-5, with 7 positions matching TRBD1. Germline values: CDR1 SGHTS, CDR2 YDEGEE. The trim removed 4 bases at V and 2 bases at J, leaving 12 bases unmatched. This CDR3 comprises 17 residues. CDR3 bases: TGTGCCAGCAGCCTTTGGGGGGGAGACAGGGGCAATCAGCCCCAGCATTTT. Protein sequence: CASSLWGGDRGNQPQHF.

The rearrangement links TRBV14 to TRBJ2-3; D may correspond to TRBD1 or TRBD2 (6 bases each). The V and J ends lost 1 base and 9 bases respectively, with 11 bases between them. Germline CDR1 SGHDN, CDR2 FVKESK. The CDR3 is 13 residues long. CDR3 bases: TGTGCCAGCAGCCAAGGAGGGGGGTTGACGCAGTATTTT. Translating gives CASSQGGGLTQYF.

This clone has only a few counts. This chain links TRBV10-1 with TRBJ1-5, with TRBD1 matching 10 bases. Germline V lookup: CDR1 WNHNN, CDR2 SYGVQD (reference sequence). The junction had 4 bases not matched to a gene; V was cut back by 7 bases and J by 4 bases. This CDR3 has 14 amino acids. DNA for the CDR3: TGCGCCAGCATAGACAGGGGGCCTAATCAGCCCCAGCATTTT. Translated, it gives CASIDRGPNQPQHF.

This clone has only one observation. The V call is TRBV11-2, the J call TRBJ2-5; 7 bases align to TRBD1. Trimming at V came to 4 bases and at J to 1 base, leaving 12 bases not matched to a gene. CDR1 and CDR2 from the germline V gene are SGHAT and FQNNGV. The CDR3 length is 17 residues. The CDR3 loop reads CASSSGQRRLLQETQYF. For the CDR3, the DNA is TGTGCCAGCAGCTCGGGACAGCGACGACTACTCCAAGAGACCCAGTACTTC.

The rearrangement uses TRBV29-1 and TRBJ2-1; 13 nucleotides line up with TRBD2. Germline V CDR1 and CDR2: SQVTM, ANQGSEA. This CDR3 is 16 amino acids long. The CDR3 nucleotides are TGCACCCCGACGGGGACTAGCGGGGACCGATACAATGAGCAGTTCTTC. Its protein is CTPTGTSGDRYNEQFF.

CDR3 bases: TGTGCCAGCAGTGCGCGACAGATTCAAAGCACAGATACGCAGTATTTT. This codes for CASSARQIQSTDTQYF. This chain links TRBV27 with TRBJ2-3, with D maybe TRBD1 (5 bases). Deletions cut 5 bases from V and 0 bases from J, with 15 bases between. The CDR3 is made up of 16 amino acids. Germline lookup yields CDR1 MNHEY and CDR2 SMNVEV (reference sequence).

This clone was picked up a small number of times. The DNA for the CDR3 is TGCAGCGTTGAGGCCGCCTTAGGGGGGGCGCGGGCAGATACGCAGTATTTT. It codes for CSVEAALGGARADTQYF. This chain links TRBV29-1 with TRBJ2-3; D might be TRBD2 (7 bases). The CDR3 totals 17 residues. Trimming shortened V by 3 bases and J by 4 bases, and 23 bases separated the two germline ends. From germline, CDR1 is SQVTM and CDR2 ANQGSEA.